These T cell receptor beta chains were read from a single sample in a study of glioma-infiltrating T cells after dendritic cell vaccination. Assay used: immunoSEQ multiplex PCR; TCRdb lists only in-frame clones, some missing. The top ten clones hold 3% to 4% of a sample with nearly 85,000 clones, roughly 90% of them seen once. This sample comprised blood, obtained before dendritic cell vaccination. The source of these receptors is a human donor with glioblastoma. Both conserved end residues are part of each CDR3. A D gene is named only where the DNA matches it firmly. The size of a clone is reported for some rows only, either as once, few or many, or as a class for expanded clones.

j_call	v_call	d_call	clone_size	cdr3_aa	cdr3_nt
TRBJ2-3	TRBV2	-	-	CASKPVMSTDTQYF	TGTGCCAGCAAGCCGGTAATGAGCACAGATACGCAGTATTTT
TRBJ2-4	TRBV19	-	-	CASSMVGGEVQDIQYF	TGTGCCAGTAGTATGGTTGGCGGGGAGGTCCAGGACATTCAGTACTTC
TRBJ2-7	TRBV6-6	TRBD2	-	CASSYEAGEVYEQYF	TGTGCCAGCAGTTACGAAGCGGGAGAGGTCTACGAGCAGTACTTC
TRBJ2-7	TRBV5-5	-	once	CASRVTTSSYEQYF	TGTGCCAGCAGGGTTACTACGAGCTCCTACGAGCAGTACTTC
TRBJ2-5	TRBV7-9	-	-	CASSLLAGETQYF	TGTGCCAGCAGCTTACTAGCTGGCGAGACCCAGTACTTC
TRBJ2-1	TRBV6-5	TRBD2	-	CASSLASGSYNEQFF	TGTGCCAGCAGTTTGGCTAGCGGATCCTACAATGAGCAGTTCTTC
TRBJ1-2	TRBV18	-	-	CASSPEATANYGYTF	TGTGCCAGCTCACCAGAAGCAACAGCTAACTATGGCTACACCTTC
TRBJ2-7	TRBV10-2	-	-	CATAEGYLSFEQYF	TGCGCCACCGCGGAGGGTTATTTGTCCTTCGAGCAGTACTTC
TRBJ2-7	TRBV27	TRBD2	few	CASSFAGAPYEQYF	TGTGCCAGCAGTTTTGCGGGAGCTCCCTACGAGCAGTACTTC
TRBJ2-7	TRBV13	TRBD1	-	CASSFDRDGEQYF	TGTGCCAGCAGCTTCGACAGGGATGGCGAGCAGTACTTC
TRBJ2-5	TRBV15	TRBD2	-	CATSREVGTSGPWDF	TGTGCCACCAGCAGAGAAGTTGGGACTAGCGGGCCCTGGGACTTC
TRBJ1-5	TRBV5-8	-	few	CASTFRTGSINQPQHF	TGTGCCAGCACCTTTCGGACGGGAAGCATCAATCAGCCCCAGCATTTT
TRBJ2-5	TRBV11-2	-	-	CASSPIRQLQETQYF	TGTGCCAGCAGCCCCATCCGACAGCTCCAAGAGACCCAGTACTTC
TRBJ2-7	TRBV5-4	-	once	CASSFAGGGHEQYF	TGTGCCAGCAGCTTCGCTGGGGGCGGGCACGAGCAGTACTTC
TRBJ2-7	TRBV18	TRBD2	-	CASSNAGLGEQYF	TGTGCCAGCTCAAATGCCGGACTAGGCGAGCAGTACTTC
TRBJ2-7	TRBV5-4	-	once	CASSVQDSYEQYF	TGTGCCAGCAGCGTCCAGGACTCCTACGAGCAGTACTTC
TRBJ1-5	TRBV5-5	-	-	CASGSGGIGNQPQHF	TGTGCCAGCGGCAGCGGGGGAATAGGGAATCAGCCCCAGCATTTT
TRBJ1-2	TRBV30	TRBD1	-	CAWGQGAWSYGYTF	TGTGCCTGGGGACAGGGGGCCTGGAGCTATGGCTACACCTTC
TRBJ2-7	TRBV5-1	TRBD1	-	CASSLSPGQGYEQYF	TGCGCCAGCAGCTTGTCACCGGGACAGGGGTACGAGCAGTACTTC
TRBJ1-2	TRBV5-1	-	-	CASSFDQGGYTF	TGCGCCAGCAGCTTTGATCAGGGGGGCTACACCTTC
TRBJ2-1	TRBV19	-	-	CASKPRRDPTNEQFF	TGTGCCAGTAAACCTCGGAGGGACCCGACCAATGAGCAGTTCTTC
TRBJ2-7	TRBV5-4	-	-	CASSFTGTLAPYEQYF	TGTGCCAGCAGCTTCACAGGGACCCTCGCCCCCTACGAGCAGTACTTC
TRBJ2-7	TRBV11-2	TRBD2	-	CASSFLYPVAGGVYEQYF	TGTGCCAGCAGTTTCCTATACCCAGTAGCGGGAGGGGTCTACGAGCAGTACTTC
TRBJ2-3	TRBV7-3	-	-	CASSASGKSTQYF	TGTGCCAGCAGCGCCTCTGGCAAAAGTACGCAGTATTTT
TRBJ1-1	TRBV25-1	-	-	CASGHPNTEAFF	TGTGCCAGCGGGCATCCGAACACTGAAGCTTTCTTT
TRBJ2-1	TRBV14	-	-	CASSQTAGSYNEQFF	TGTGCCAGCAGCCAAACGGCGGGATCCTACAATGAGCAGTTCTTC
TRBJ2-1	TRBV11-1	TRBD1	-	CASSRLPGQGVDEQFF	TGTGCCAGCAGCAGGTTACCGGGACAGGGTGTCGATGAGCAGTTCTTC
TRBJ1-5	TRBV15	-	-	CATSTTGRGPQHF	TGTGCCACCAGTACTACAGGGAGGGGGCCCCAGCATTTT
TRBJ1-1	TRBV19	-	-	CASNVQGEAFF	TGTGCCAGTAATGTGCAGGGTGAAGCTTTCTTT
TRBJ2-1	TRBV2	TRBD2	-	CASSGLADYNEQFF	TGTGCCAGCAGTGGACTAGCCGACTACAATGAGCAGTTCTTC
TRBJ1-1	TRBV7-9	-	-	CASSLEARGAFF	TGTGCCAGCAGCTTAGAAGCCCGGGGAGCTTTCTTT
TRBJ1-4	TRBV4-1	-	-	CASSRGPRSPEKLFF	TGCGCCAGCAGCCGCGGGCCTCGAAGTCCTGAAAAACTGTTTTTT
TRBJ2-7	TRBV5-1	TRBD1	-	CASSRTGQGPYEQYF	TGCGCCAGCAGCCGGACGGGACAGGGACCCTACGAGCAGTACTTC
TRBJ2-1	TRBV11-3	-	-	CASSLDRARGYNEQFF	TGTGCCAGCAGCTTAGATAGAGCCAGGGGCTACAATGAGCAGTTCTTC
TRBJ2-1	TRBV11-2	-	once	CASRSTGIEQFF	TGTGCCAGCAGATCTACAGGGATTGAGCAGTTCTTC
TRBJ2-7	TRBV6-5	TRBD1	-	CASSYWETGAYEQYF	TGTGCCAGCAGTTACTGGGAGACAGGGGCCTACGAGCAGTACTTC
TRBJ2-7	TRBV19	-	-	CASSIGQPRGEQYF	TGTGCCAGTAGTATAGGGCAGCCCAGGGGCGAGCAGTACTTC
TRBJ1-3	TRBV6-1	-	-	CASSEQEEPGNTIYF	TGTGCCAGCAGTGAACAGGAGGAACCTGGAAACACCATATATTTT
TRBJ1-1	TRBV5-8	-	once	CASSLVARSVF	TGTGCCAGCAGCTTGGTGGCCCGCAGCGTCTTT
TRBJ1-2	TRBV7-9	-	-	CASSTFGGRPYGYTF	TGTGCCAGCAGTACCTTCGGAGGGAGGCCCTATGGCTACACCTTC
TRBJ2-7	TRBV9	-	once	CASSKTTGSLYEQYF	TGTGCCAGCAGCAAAACGACTGGATCTCTCTACGAGCAGTACTTC
TRBJ2-7	TRBV29-1	TRBD1	-	CSVFTPGTGPYEQYF	TGCAGCGTTTTTACCCCGGGGACAGGGCCTTACGAGCAGTACTTC
TRBJ1-2	TRBV5-8	-	few	CASSLGQGNYGYTF	TGTGCCAGCAGCTTGGGGCAGGGAAACTATGGCTACACCTTC
TRBJ2-5	TRBV7-9	-	-	CASSGQGETQYF	TGTGCCAGCAGCGGGCAGGGCGAGACCCAGTACTTC
TRBJ2-7	TRBV7-8	TRBD2	-	CASSLELGGEARSEQYF	TGTGCCAGCAGCTTAGAGTTGGGGGGGGAGGCGAGGTCCGAACAGTACTTC
TRBJ2-3	TRBV4-1	TRBD2	-	CASSHHSGGAGTDTQYF	TGCGCCAGCAGCCATCATAGCGGGGGGGCAGGGACAGATACGCAGTATTTT
TRBJ1-3	TRBV5-1	-	-	CASSLEWGPGGNTIYF	TGCGCCAGCAGCTTGGAGTGGGGGCCGGGTGGAAACACCATATATTTT
TRBJ1-4	TRBV10-2	TRBD1	-	CASSDRTGSSGEKLFF	TGCGCCAGCAGTGACCGGACAGGGTCTAGCGGTGAAAAACTGTTTTTT
TRBJ2-7	TRBV6-1	-	-	CASSGRDSGVRYYEQYF	TGTGCCAGCAGTGGGAGAGATTCGGGGGTTCGCTACTACGAGCAGTACTTC
TRBJ2-3	TRBV27	TRBD2	-	CASSEAGGSADTQYF	TGTGCCAGCAGTGAGGCGGGAGGATCTGCAGATACGCAGTATTTT
TRBJ1-1	TRBV6-6	TRBD1	-	CASSQGGIEAFF	TGTGCCAGCAGCCAAGGGGGCATTGAAGCTTTCTTT
TRBJ2-7	TRBV12-1	-	-	CASSFVVAGGFYEQYF	TGTGCCAGCAGCTTTGTTGTGGCGGGGGGGTTTTACGAGCAGTACTTC